A single sample gave rise to the 3 T cell receptor beta chains below, sequenced in a study of cytomegalovirus exposure and HLA in healthy donors. The PCR made use of 60 Vbeta and 13 Jbeta primers. Some clones are missing from TCRdb's copy, which holds only in-frame ones; the method was immunoSEQ multiplex PCR. The table lists some 87,000 clones, around 70% of them singletons. The sequenced sample consisted of PBMCs. The receptors stem from a woman between 50 and 59 years old in good health and CMV-seropositive.

This clone was seen a few times. J is TRBJ2-2 and V is TRBV6-1; 7 bases map to TRBD1. Germline trimming cut 11 bases from V and 2 bases from J; bases unmatched to any gene: 8. The CDR3 covers 14 residues. Germline CDR1 is MNHNS and CDR2 is SASEGT. The CDR3, as DNA: TGTGCCGGCTCGGACAGGATAAACACCGGGGAGCTGTTTTTT. Its translation is CAGSDRINTGELFF.

The V and J genes are TRBV7-9 and TRBJ2-5; 7 bases fit TRBD1. The J call may be in error: the DNA end matches TRBJ2-7 better. Germline V gene lookup returns CDR1 SEHNR and CDR2 FQNEAQ (reference sequence). The CDR3 sequence is 15 residues long. CDR3 sequence reads: CASSPGTVVLNEQYF. The CDR3 DNA sequence: TGTGCCAGCAGCCCCGGGACAGTGGTGTTGAACGAGCAGTACTTC.

This clone has just a few counts. The rearrangement joins TRBV18 to TRBJ2-3; 8 nucleotides match TRBD1. Germline trimming cut 3 bases from V and 1 base from J; bases unmatched to any gene: 12. The CDR3 sequence is 18 residues long. From germline, CDR1 is KGHSH and CDR2 LQKENI. The DNA for the CDR3 is TGTGCCAGCTCACCCCTTGGTTTTGGACAGGGAGGCACAGATACGCAGTATTTT. As protein: CASSPLGFGQGGTDTQYF.